This T cell receptor (beta chain) came from a study of identical twins (dated by TCRdb to about 2016). General notes on the study: The study deep-sequenced TCR alpha and beta repertoires from monozygotic twins, unrelated adults of various ages and cord blood to test whether fetal clonotypes persist. To rule out contamination, the twin experiments were replicated at different times with different library preparation protocols.

The library was prepared using 5' RACE. The listed sequencing device is Illumina HiSeq 2000. Template switching introduced a universal primer binding site; the final cDNA contained a unique molecular identifier, enabling accurate counting of TCR cDNA molecules. Specific primers in the conserved constant-segment region were used to synthesize first-strand cDNA for TCR alpha and beta chains. To control for contamination, every cDNA library was double barcoded, receiving both a SMART-Mk sample barcode and Illumina barcodes. TruSeq adapter sequences along with Illumina sample barcodes were introduced in two successive PCR steps. The Illumina HiSeq platform was used with custom primers to sequence TCR alpha and beta cDNA libraries. Per the authors' processing: Raw reads were processed with MiGEC to extract unique molecular identifiers, and MiXCR was used to determine CDR3 positions. For each individual, recombination models were inferred using an EM algorithm with the repgenHMM and IGoR tools. Shared clonotypes were analyzed with the tcR package in R, and sharing was normalized by the product of cloneset sizes. To study raw recombination free of thymic and clonal selection effects, out-of-frame nonproductive sequences were analyzed. The public reads were reanalyzed by TCRdb: fastp trimming at Q25, MiXCR alignment, in-frame beta chains only. Identical CDR3 protein sequences are pooled into one entry, listed with their most common genes and DNA. These V and J calls rely on TCRdb rather than the paper's analysis. This sample gives about 490,000 distinct CDR3 sequences in total; about 15% of them show up just once. In total, the top ten clones hold 0.35% to 0.45% of the sample.

The paper's findings and limits, for the study overall: Zero-insertion analyses could be partly confounded by invariant T cells such as MAIT and iNKT, though diverse VJ usage argued against such confounding for most clonotypes. Fewer insertions were carried by abundant cord blood beta clonotypes, a similar but weaker trend appeared in young adult naive repertoires, and no such trend appeared in memory repertoires. Conclusions relied on cross-sectional statistical analysis, since the same donors could not be followed over many years. Recombination models systematically underestimated out-of-frame TCR alpha sharing in monozygotic twins but agreed with sharing between unrelated individuals. Compared with coincidental sharing between unrelated individuals, an excess of low generation-probability sequences was observed among out-of-frame TCR alpha sequences shared between twins. A weaker excess of twin sharing was found in beta out-of-frame sequences because the signal-to-noise ratio was lowered by fewer shared sequences.

Only healthy Caucasian donors were included. Three pairs of female monozygotic twins, all aged about 18 to 30 years, were included in the twin cohort. CD4+ and CD8+ T cell populations were isolated with positive isolation kits from Invitrogen. The V and J ends are trimmed by 1 base and 4 bases, leaving 16 bases between them. CDR1 and CDR2 are drawn from the germline V gene: MGHRA, YSYEKL. The CDR3, cysteine through phenylalanine, is 17 amino acids long. The CDR3 DNA has 51 bases and is translated from base 1. In its sample, this clonotype was seen a few times. Its antigen remains undetermined. Per-nucleotide qualities are absent, and no much larger clonotype sits a single base away. The same sample was also studied in work on yellow fever vaccine responses in identical twins. Reported in the second study: According to the authors, in identical twins the way T cells responded to vaccination appeared partly convergent and partly personalized. Focusing on identical twins, the study followed the T cell clones that responded to the vaccine, and did so with precision.

The V gene is TRBV4-1 and the J gene is TRBJ2-2; no confident D gene assignment can be made. The receptor was isolated from a woman under 30 in good health. The sample was CD4+ T cells sorted from blood. Read as DNA, the sequence is TGCGCCAGCAGCCAAGTGGGCAGGCTCTTCCTCACCGGGGAGCTGTTTTTT. Translated, this is CASSQVGRLFLTGELFF.